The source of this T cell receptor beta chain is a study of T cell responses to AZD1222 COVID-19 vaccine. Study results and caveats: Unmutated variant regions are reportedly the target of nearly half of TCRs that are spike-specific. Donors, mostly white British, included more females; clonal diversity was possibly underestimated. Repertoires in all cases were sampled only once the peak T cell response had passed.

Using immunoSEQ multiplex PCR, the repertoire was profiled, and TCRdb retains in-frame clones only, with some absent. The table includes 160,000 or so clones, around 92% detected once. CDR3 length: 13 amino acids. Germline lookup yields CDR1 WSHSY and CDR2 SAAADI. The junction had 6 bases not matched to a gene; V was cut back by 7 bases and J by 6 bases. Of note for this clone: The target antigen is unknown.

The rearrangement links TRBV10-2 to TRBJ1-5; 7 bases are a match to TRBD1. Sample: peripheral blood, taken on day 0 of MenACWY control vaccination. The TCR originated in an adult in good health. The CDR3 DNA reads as TGCGCCAGCACCACAGGGGTAGGTCAGCCCCAGCATTTT. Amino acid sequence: CASTTGVGQPQHF.